The 10 T cell receptor beta chains presented below share a single source sample, sequenced in a study of blood T cells in healthy people across ages. Then a second PCR, running roughly 7 to 11 cycles, was carried out with a sample-barcoded 5' primer and a J-beta primer mix. TCRdb analysed the 5' RACE reads with MiXCR anew, one entry per CDR3 protein. The table shows about 650,000 distinct CDR3 sequences, with 45% to 60% occurring only once. Source material: blood. All receptors come from a woman older than 75 in good health.

V is TRBV19 and J is TRBJ1-6; D not resolved. With 3 bases removed from V and 8 bases from J, the gap between germline ends came to 11 bases. This CDR3 is built from 14 residues. Per germline, CDR1 LNHDA and CDR2 SQIVND (reference sequence). In DNA, the CDR3 is TGTGCCAGTAGTATTAACAGCGCCTATTCACCCCTCCACTTT. This codes for CASSINSAYSPLHF.

This sequence joins TRBV25-1 and TRBJ2-1, with TRBD1 as a possible D gene (6 bases). The V end was cut by 4 bases, the J end by 8 bases, with 9 bases between. The CDR3 is 12 residues long. Germline V lookup: CDR1 MGHDK, CDR2 SYGVNS. This chain's CDR3 is CASSGTVYEQFF. CDR3 nucleotides: TGTGCCAGCAGTGGGACAGTTTATGAGCAGTTCTTC.

This chain connects TRBV5-6 to TRBJ2-2, with D unresolved. V lost 1 base to trimming and J lost 1 base, with 8 bases between them. The CDR3 is made up of 15 amino acids. Germline CDR1 and CDR2: SGHDT and YYEEEE. The CDR3: CASSLLQRNTGELFF. The CDR3 DNA is TGTGCCAGCAGCTTGTTGCAGAGGAACACCGGGGAGCTGTTTTTT.

This clonotype was detected ten times or more. The chain joins TRBV10-3 to TRBJ1-1, with a weak D call TRBD1 (6 bases). Trimming left V 7 bases short and J 1 base short, with 7 bases between. Germline CDR1 and CDR2: ENHRY and SYGVKD. The CDR3 has 12 amino acids. The CDR3 region is CAIKGGNTEAFF. Here the CDR3 DNA reads TGTGCCATCAAAGGGGGGAACACTGAAGCTTTCTTT.

This sequence joins TRBV4-2 and TRBJ2-4, with D possibly being TRBD1 (5 bases). Germline values: CDR1 LGHNA, CDR2 YNFKEQ. V dropped 3 bases and J dropped 6 bases, with 15 bases sitting between them. The CDR3 covers 15 residues. The CDR3 loop is CASSQGRDSGNIQYF. CDR3 sequence (DNA): TGTGCCAGCAGCCAGGGGCGAGACTCCGGAAACATTCAGTACTTC.

The table lists this clonotype with many counts. V usage is TRBV7-4 and J usage is TRBJ2-4, with D uncertain. This CDR3 is built from 17 residues. Per the germline V gene, CDR1 is SGHVT and CDR2 is SQSDAQ. V dropped 1 base and J dropped 1 base, with 14 bases sitting between them. Here the CDR3 DNA reads TGTGCCAGCAGCTTAGACCCAAACCGTGGGGCCAAAAACATTCAGTACTTC. It encodes CASSLDPNRGAKNIQYF.

The chain joins TRBV5-5 to TRBJ1-1, with a tentative D call TRBD1 (5 bases). The germline V and J ends were trimmed by 7 bases and 3 bases, with 13 bases remaining between them. This CDR3 is 13 amino acids long. The V gene's germline CDR1 is SGHKS and CDR2 YYEKEE (reference sequence). In DNA form, the CDR3 reads TGTGCCAGCTACAGGATTGCCGACACTGAAGCTTTCTTT. Translated, it gives CASYRIADTEAFF.

The chain uses TRBV20-1 and TRBJ2-3; D possibly corresponds to TRBD2 (5 bases). V lost 6 bases and J lost 2, with 21 bases in between. Germline assignment: CDR1 DFQATT and CDR2 SNEGSKA (reference sequence). The CDR3 has 16 amino acids. The chain's CDR3 is CSALPLASRYTDTQYF. CDR3 coding DNA: TGCAGTGCCCTACCCCTGGCTAGCAGATACACAGATACGCAGTATTTT.

V gene TRBV29-1 combines with J gene TRBJ2-6; D is possibly TRBD1 (6 bases). This CDR3 region has 13 residues. Germline-derived CDR1 and CDR2 are SQVTM and ANQGSEA. Trimming shortened V by 5 bases and J by 2 bases, and 7 bases separated the two germline ends. The CDR3 nucleotides are TGCAGCGTTCCAGGGGCTGGGGCCAACGTCCTGACTTTC. Protein: CSVPGAGANVLTF.

This clonotype has a single count. CDR3 loop: CASSSGLAGRSFF. In nucleotides, the CDR3 is TGTGCCAGCAGTTCCGGACTAGCGGGCCGTTCGTTCTTC. This rearrangement joins TRBV28 to TRBJ2-1, with 11 bases lining up with TRBD2. CDR3 length equals 13 residues. V shed 4 bases and J 15 bases; nucleotides not matched to a gene: 8. The V gene's germline CDR1 is MDHEN and CDR2 SYDVKM.